The clone carrying this T cell receptor beta chain was detected ten times or more. The antigen remains undetermined. The data were taken from a study of spatial heterogeneity in lung cancer. Study observations and caveats: The study found ubiquitous expanded tumor TCRs in blood more at resection than follow-up.

Documented time point: sample taken at primary tumor resection. Patients with untreated early-stage non-small cell lung cancer, numbering approximately 79, were the donors. TCRs were sequenced from unsorted whole RNA of tumor, nontumor lung or PBMC. The CDR3 loop spans 14 amino acids. Trimming left V 5 bases short and J 2 bases short, with 12 bases between. Germline CDR1 and CDR2: MGHRA and YSYEKL. The study tagged each TCR cDNA molecule with a unique molecular identifier. From the 5' RACE reads, TCRdb called clonotypes with MiXCR, one entry per CDR3 protein. The table has roughly 860 distinct CDR3 sequences, roughly 13% seen once.

The V and J genes are TRBV4-1 and TRBJ1-1; no firm D call. This specimen was PBMCs, taken at surgery. The clonotype was recovered from a male donor with early-stage non-small cell lung cancer. CDR3 protein: CASSTRTENTEAFF. CDR3 nucleotides: TGCGCCAGCAGCACTAGGACGGAAAACACTGAAGCTTTCTTT.